The next 3 T cell receptor beta chains were all read from a single sample in a study of vaccination effects on CD4 cells after COVID-19. The antigens of these receptors remain unknown. Antigen-specific CD4+ T cell clonotypes were called by their expansion after viral peptide-pool culture in ViraFEST. Once cultured for approximately eleven days, the cells underwent separation to obtain CD4+ T cells. The table came from immunoSEQ multiplex PCR; TCRdb's copy has only in-frame clones and leaves some out. Counted here are roughly 61,000 clones, roughly 76% occurring once; the ten biggest clones make up under 3%. The input for sequencing was CD4+ T cells from PBMCs cultured with HCoV-229E spike peptides, taken before COVID-19 vaccination. The receptor set was obtained from a human donor who received a COVID-19 vaccine.

This clone has only one observation. This chain connects TRBV6-6 to TRBJ2-5; no reliable D call. The CDR3 has 13 residues. Trimming shortened V by 8 bases and J by 5 bases, and 15 bases separated the two germline ends. Germline V gene lookup returns CDR1 MNHNY and CDR2 SVGAGI (reference sequence). The CDR3 sequence is CASGENAIETQYF. The CDR3, as DNA: TGTGCCAGCGGGGAAAACGCGATTGAGACCCAGTACTTC.

The chain joins TRBV15 to TRBJ1-2; D unclear. From germline, CDR1 is LNHNV and CDR2 YYDKDF (reference sequence). The CDR3 extends over 13 amino acids. The V end was cut by 0 bases, the J end by 5 bases, with 7 bases between. The CDR3 sequence is CATSRDRQYGYTF. The CDR3 region has the DNA TGTGCCACCAGCAGAGATAGGCAATATGGCTACACCTTC.

The V call is TRBV9, the J call TRBJ1-3; D unresolved. Per germline, CDR1 SGDLS and CDR2 YYNGEE. The CDR3 length is 14 residues. Trimming stripped 6 bases from V and 0 bases from J, with 10 bases between. The CDR3 loop reads CASTGLSSGNTIYF. The DNA of the CDR3 is TGTGCCAGCACTGGTCTCAGCTCTGGAAACACCATATATTTT.